The 9 T cell receptor beta chains below all came from one sample that was sequenced in a study of T cell repertoires in cytomegalovirus infection (dated 2019 in TCRdb). No cognate antigen is known for these TCRs. TCRdb names Illumina HiSeq 1500 as the instrument used. TCRdb reran the public reads through fastp at Q25 and MiXCR, keeping productive beta chains. Each record represents a unique CDR3 protein, reported with the most common genes and DNA among its rows. In this sample the table shows approximately 74,000 distinct CDR3 sequences, roughly 40% of which occur a single time. The top ten clonotypes cover 85% to 95% of the sample. The treatment or condition label corresponds to: in vitro stimulation with specific CMV peptide epitopes to enrich CMV-specific T cells. The sample here was CD8+ T cells from cultured PBMCs, taken from culture after CMV antigen stimulation. These receptors were taken from a human donor in good health (CMV status not recorded). Some clones in this sample may be carry-over from other donors' samples.

This clonotype occurred a few times. CDR3 DNA sequence: TGTGCCAGCAGTGTCCCGGGACAGGGCCGGCCCGCAGATACGCAGTATTTT. Its protein is CASSVPGQGRPADTQYF. The chain joins TRBV2 to TRBJ2-3; 9 bases fit TRBD1. The CDR3 spans 17 residues. V trimming: 4 bases; J trimming: 4 bases; junction bases outside the gene matches: 12. From germline, CDR1 is SNHLY and CDR2 FYNNEI.

This rearrangement joins TRBV4-2 to TRBJ2-3; D ambiguous. The V gene's germline CDR1 is LGHNA and CDR2 YNFKEQ. The germline V and J ends were trimmed by 0 bases and 4 bases, with 5 bases remaining between them. The CDR3 totals 13 residues. As DNA, the CDR3 is TGTGCCAGCAGCCAAGATCCAGCAGATACGCAGTATTTT. Protein product: CASSQDPADTQYF.

This chain joins TRBV7-2 and TRBJ2-3; weak D call: TRBD2 (6 bases). Trimming took off 2 bases at V and 0 bases at J, with 21 bases between the two ends. The CDR3 has 19 amino acids. In germline, CDR1 is SGHTA, CDR2 FQGNSA. The CDR3 here is CASSLRSGPTSLSTDTQYF. CDR3 bases: TGTGCCAGCAGCTTACGGAGCGGGCCCACCTCCTTAAGCACAGATACGCAGTATTTT.

This clonotype was counted many times. This chain joins TRBV19 and TRBJ2-7; 8 positions agree with TRBD1. This CDR3 comprises 15 residues. The germline CDR1 and CDR2 sequences are LNHDA and SQIVND (reference sequence). The J segment lost 2 bases and the V segment lost 5 bases, leaving 8 bases of the junction unmatched. The CDR3 loop reads CASSAGTGPAYEQYF. As DNA, the CDR3 is TGTGCCAGTAGTGCAGGGACAGGCCCTGCCTACGAGCAGTACTTC. The full variable domain, its missing parts supplied by reference TRBV19 and TRBJ2-7, is DGGITQSPKYLFRKEGQNVTLSCEQNLNHDAMYWYRQDPGQGLRLIYYSQIVNDFQKGDIAEGYSVSREKKESFPLTVTSAQKNPTAFYLCASSAGTGPAYEQYFGPGTRLTVT.

The rearrangement joins TRBV28 to TRBJ1-5; D gene ambiguous. The V and J ends lost 3 bases and 2 bases respectively, with 17 bases between them. Per germline, CDR1 MDHEN and CDR2 SYDVKM. The CDR3 is 17 residues long. The CDR3 nucleotides read TGTGCCAGCAGTTTTACGTGGGTGGGTCTTGGCAATCAGCCCCAGCATTTT. The encoded protein is CASSFTWVGLGNQPQHF.

In this sample, this clonotype turned up a few times. The rearrangement uses TRBV4-1 and TRBJ1-1; TRBD1 might be the D (6 bases). Looked up from germline, CDR1 is MGHRA and CDR2 is YSYEKL. Trimming cost V 2 bases and J 3 bases, with 10 bases left between them. The CDR3 has 14 residues. The CDR3 loop reads CASSQPEGDTEAFF. CDR3 nucleotide sequence: TGCGCCAGCAGCCAACCAGAGGGGGACACTGAAGCTTTCTTT.

This rearrangement joins TRBV11-2 to TRBJ2-1; the match to TRBD2 covers 11 bases. V gave up 2 bases and J gave up 8 bases; unmatched junction bases: 8. CDR1 and CDR2 (germline): SGHAT, FQNNGV. This CDR3 region has 16 residues. The CDR3 spells CASSLLTSGGIYEQFF. The CDR3 DNA sequence: TGTGCCAGCAGCTTACTAACTAGCGGGGGTATCTATGAGCAGTTCTTC.

The genes are TRBV28 and TRBJ1-6, with 9 bases identical to TRBD1. This CDR3 comprises 15 residues. CDR1 MDHEN and CDR2 SYDVKM come from the germline V gene. With V trimmed by 3 bases and J by 9 bases, 6 bases remained unmatched. The CDR3: CASSFSGTGTSPLHF. The CDR3 nucleotides read TGTGCCAGCAGTTTTTCCGGGACAGGGACTTCACCCCTCCACTTT.

This chain connects TRBV12-3 or TRBV12-4 to TRBJ1-2; 8 positions match TRBD1. The CDR3 sequence is 14 residues long. The V segment lost 6 bases and the J segment 3 bases; nucleotides outside the gene matches: 6. In DNA form, the CDR3 reads TGTGCCAGCAGCCCGGACAGGGTGTACTATGGCTACACCTTC. Encoded protein: CASSPDRVYYGYTF.